This TCR beta chain was documented in a study of T cell changes during pregnancy in multiple sclerosis. Germline-derived CDR1 and CDR2 are SGHNT and YYREEE (reference sequence). The ends were cut back, 7 bases at V and 6 bases at J, with 13 bases in the middle. The CDR3 has 13 residues. TCRdb keeps only in-frame clones here, not all; method: immunoSEQ multiplex PCR. The table includes some 39,000 clones, about 93% detected once. The V and J genes are TRBV5-4 and TRBJ1-4, with a weak D call TRBD1 (5 bases). The material sequenced was CD4+ T cells from peripheral blood mononuclear cells, taken in the third trimester of pregnancy. The receptor was isolated from a female donor in good health, enrolled as a control in a pregnancy study. The CDR3, as DNA: TGTGCCAGCGGACACAATACGGATGAAAAACTGTTTTTT. This codes for CASGHNTDEKLFF.